These 27 T cell receptor beta chains came from one sample sequenced in a study of technical replicates of blood from several donors. TCRdb's copy holds only in-frame clones and misses some; the assay was immunoSEQ multiplex PCR. The table includes around 67,000 clones, 95% to 96% detected once. Source material: T cells isolated from PBMCs. These receptors were collected from a human donor in good health.

The chain joins TRBV5-1 to TRBJ2-5; 7 bases are shared with TRBD1. Germline lookup yields CDR1 SGHRS and CDR2 YFSETQ. Trimming removed 2 bases from V and 4 bases from J; junction bases left unmatched: 8. The CDR3 loop spans 15 amino acids. CDR3 nucleotide sequence: TGCGCCAGCAGCTTAGACGGACAGGCCCTAGAGACCCAGTACTTC. It specifies CASSLDGQALETQYF.

This chain joins TRBV7-9 and TRBJ1-1, with 9 bases that match TRBD1. This CDR3 region has 15 residues. Germline trimming cut 3 bases from V and 4 bases from J; bases unmatched to any gene: 6. Looked up from germline, CDR1 is SEHNR and CDR2 is FQNEAQ (reference sequence). The CDR3 DNA reads TGTGCCAGCAGCTTCGCACAGGGGGCGGTCACTGAAGCTTTCTTT. Translation: CASSFAQGAVTEAFF.

Points on this clone: One end of the junction varies from germline; a read error may be responsible. This chain connects TRBV15 to TRBJ2-6; 7 bases are a match to TRBD2. From germline, CDR1 is LNHNV and CDR2 YYDKDF (reference sequence). The CDR3 is 22 amino acids. The CDR3 is CATSASQRGPVAGRRPRGQEYF. The CDR3 region has the DNA TGTGCCACCAGCGCATCACAAAGGGGCCCGGTAGCGGGCAGGCGTCCCCGCGGCCAAGAGTACTTC.

The chain couples TRBV11-2 to TRBJ2-1; D perhaps matches TRBD2 (6 bases). CDR3 length: 13 residues. CDR1 and CDR2 from the germline V gene are SGHAT and FQNNGV. The V end lost 4 bases, the J end lost 9 bases, and 13 bases lay between the germline ends. The CDR3 nucleotides are TGTGCCAGCAGCTCAACCGTGGGGGGTGAGCAGTTCTTC. It yields the protein CASSSTVGGEQFF.

This clone appeared once. The J gene is TRBJ2-7, the V gene TRBV4-1; 12 nucleotides agree with TRBD2. Germline CDR1 and CDR2: MGHRA and YSYEKL. This CDR3 region has 20 residues. V dropped 0 bases and J dropped 7; count of bases not matched to a gene: 19. CDR3 bases: TGCGCCAGCAGCCAAGATGCTATTGTCCGGGCTAGCGGGAGGGTTTGGGAGCAGTACTTC. As protein: CASSQDAIVRASGRVWEQYF.

CDR3 in amino acids: CASSDSPGANVLTF. The CDR3 DNA sequence: TGTGCCAGCAGTGACAGCCCCGGGGCCAACGTCCTGACTTTC. The chain joins TRBV6-4 to TRBJ2-6; D remains ambiguous. Germline V gene lookup returns CDR1 MRHNA and CDR2 SNTAGT. The V gene lost 2 bases and the J gene lost 4 bases, with 6 bases spanning the gap. The length of the CDR3 is 14 residues.

This sequence joins TRBV6-4 and TRBJ2-5; TRBD1 is a possible D gene (5 bases). CDR1 is MRHNA, CDR2 SNTAGT, per germline. V lost 2 bases and J lost 4, with 11 bases in between. CDR3 size: 14 residues. The CDR3 sequence: CASSDTRQRETQYF. As DNA, the CDR3 is TGTGCCAGCAGTGACACGCGACAGCGAGAGACCCAGTACTTC.

The chain joins TRBV27 to TRBJ2-7; a possible D gene is TRBD1 (6 bases). Germline V gene lookup returns CDR1 MNHEY and CDR2 SMNVEV (reference sequence). The length of the CDR3 is 15 residues. The V gene lost 1 base and the J gene lost 4 bases, with 14 bases spanning the gap. The CDR3 DNA reads as TGTGCCAGCAGTTTATTTCAGGACAGCCCTTACGAGCAGTACTTC. Protein sequence: CASSLFQDSPYEQYF.

In this sample, this clone turned up once. This chain connects TRBV7-9 to TRBJ2-5; D is ambiguous. The V gene lost 5 bases and the J gene lost 1 base, with 11 bases spanning the gap. The CDR3 spans 14 residues. Germline CDR1 reads SEHNR; CDR2 reads FQNEAQ (reference sequence). The CDR3 loop is CASSHGDGQETQYF. The DNA of the CDR3 is TGTGCCAGCAGCCACGGAGATGGCCAAGAGACCCAGTACTTC.

The genes are TRBV2 and TRBJ1-1; tentatively, D is TRBD1 (5 bases). The CDR3 consists of 14 residues. Trimming took off 4 bases at V and 4 bases at J, with 13 bases between the two ends. The germline V gene has CDR1 SNHLY and CDR2 FYNNEI. Here the CDR3 DNA reads TGTGCCAGCAGTGTGGAGGGGATGGGCACTGAAGCTTTCTTT. This encodes CASSVEGMGTEAFF.

The V gene is TRBV13, the J gene TRBJ1-3; a possible D gene is TRBD1 (6 bases). CDR1 is PRHDT and CDR2 is FYEKMQ in the germline V gene (reference sequence). The germline V and J ends were trimmed by 4 bases and 4 bases, with 11 bases remaining between them. The CDR3 length is 14 residues. CDR3 sequence: CASSSQGTGNTIYF. CDR3 nucleotide sequence: TGTGCCAGCAGCTCGCAGGGGACCGGAAACACCATATATTTT.

The gene calls are TRBV2 and TRBJ2-2, with 12 bases identical to TRBD2. Germline loops: CDR1 SNHLY, CDR2 FYNNEI. J gave up 3 bases and V 5 bases, and 1 base lay outside the gene matches. The CDR3 spans 15 residues. CDR3 protein: CASSRTSGDTGELFF. Written as DNA, the CDR3 is TGTGCCAGCAGTAGGACTAGCGGGGACACCGGGGAGCTGTTTTTT. Full variable domain (outside the CDR3, taken from reference TRBV2 and TRBJ2-2): EPEVTQTPSHQVTQMGQEVILRCVPISNHLYFYWYRQILGQKVEFLVSFYNNEISEKSEIFDDQFSVERPDGSNFTLKIRSTKLEDSAMYFCASSRTSGDTGELFFGEGSRLTVL.

The gene calls are TRBV5-1 and TRBJ1-5; D not certain. This CDR3 comprises 15 residues. The V end was cut by 0 bases, the J end by 4 bases, with 11 bases between. Germline lookup yields CDR1 SGHRS and CDR2 YFSETQ. In nucleotides, the CDR3 is TGCGCCAGCAGCTTGGACGGTGCAGGTAATCAGCCCCAGCATTTT. Protein product: CASSLDGAGNQPQHF.

The chain recombines TRBV5-1 with TRBJ2-1, with TRBD2 as a possible D gene (5 bases). Trimming removed 0 bases at V and 8 bases at J, with 6 bases between. The germline CDR1 and CDR2 sequences are SGHRS and YFSETQ. The CDR3 is 12 residues long. CDR3 DNA sequence: TGCGCCAGCAGCTTGGGGGGAGATGAGCAGTTCTTC. Translating gives CASSLGGDEQFF.

The rearrangement uses TRBV5-1 and TRBJ1-1; D may be TRBD1 (6 bases). Germline V gene sequence: CDR1 SGHRS, CDR2 YFSETQ. Trimming pared 4 bases from V and 5 bases from J, leaving 21 bases between. The CDR3 spans 16 residues. CDR3 DNA sequence: TGCGCCAGCAGCGTTCGACAGGTCCGCTTGGGGACTGAAGCTTTCTTT. This codes for CASSVRQVRLGTEAFF.

The chain employs TRBV30 and TRBJ1-6, with D possibly TRBD1 on 6 matching bases. Between the trimmed V and J ends, which lost 2 bases and 8 bases, there was a span of 19 bases. The CDR3 has 16 amino acids. CDR1 is GTSNPN and CDR2 is SVGIG in the germline V gene (reference sequence). The CDR3 reads CAWSLPGGSTDSPLHF. The CDR3, as DNA: TGTGCCTGGAGTCTCCCGGGGGGCTCCACGGATTCACCCCTCCACTTT.

The J gene is TRBJ2-2, the V gene TRBV27, with D perhaps matching TRBD2 (6 bases). Trimming removed 3 bases at V and 5 bases at J, with 13 bases between. Germline CDR1 and CDR2: MNHEY and SMNVEV (reference sequence). This CDR3 region has 15 residues. CDR3 region: CASSFSGELTGELFF. CDR3 in DNA: TGTGCCAGCAGTTTCTCGGGAGAATTAACCGGGGAGCTGTTTTTT.

The gene calls are TRBV19 and TRBJ1-1, with D unclear. The CDR3 runs to 14 residues. Germline V gene lookup returns CDR1 LNHDA and CDR2 SQIVND (reference sequence). Trimming left V 10 bases short and J 0 bases short, with 15 bases between. CDR3 sequence reads: CATRPGSMNTEAFF. The DNA for the CDR3 is TGTGCCACTCGACCGGGGAGCATGAACACTGAAGCTTTCTTT.

The chain carries TRBV29-1 and TRBJ1-2, with D uncertain. V lost 8 bases, J lost 8 bases, and 21 bases lay in between. The germline CDR1 and CDR2 sequences are SQVTM and ANQGSEA. The CDR3 has 13 residues. In nucleotides, the CDR3 is TGCAGCACCAGACCCGGGAGCGTGGAGGGCTACACCTTC. This translates into CSTRPGSVEGYTF.

The gene calls are TRBV28 and TRBJ2-7; a possible D gene is TRBD1 (5 bases). CDR1 MDHEN and CDR2 SYDVKM come from the germline V gene. This CDR3 is 14 amino acids long. V lost 2 bases and J lost 6, with 14 bases in between. In nucleotides, the CDR3 is TGTGCCAGCAGTTTAGGACAAACGTGGGGCGAGCAGTACTTC. It is translated as CASSLGQTWGEQYF.

Details on this clone: An end of the junction differs from the germline gene, which may be a read error. The chain has TRBV7-7 and TRBJ2-5, with a possible D match to TRBD2 (5 bases). The CDR3 totals 13 residues. The V gene's germline CDR1 is SSHAT and CDR2 FNYEAQ (reference sequence). The DNA of the CDR3 is TGTGCTAGCAGCTCCCGCCGGGGAGAGACCCAGTACTTC. This codes for CASSSRRGETQYF.

V gene TRBV11-2 combines with J gene TRBJ2-5; 7 bases agree with TRBD1. The CDR3 has 14 amino acids. The V gene's germline CDR1 is SGHAT and CDR2 FQNNGV. Trimming removed 5 bases from V and 6 bases from J; junction bases left unmatched: 9. CDR3 region: CASSLTGLRKTQYF. CDR3 bases: TGTGCCAGCAGCCTGACAGGGTTGAGAAAGACCCAGTACTTC. Full variable domain (missing parts from reference TRBV11-2 and TRBJ2-5): EAGVAQSPRYKIIEKRQSVAFWCNPISGHATLYWYQQILGQGPKLLIQFQNNGVVDDSQLPKDRFSAERLKGVDSTLKIQPAKLEDSAVYLCASSLTGLRKTQYFGPGTRLLVL.

V usage is TRBV7-2 and J usage is TRBJ2-1, with 7 bases fitting TRBD2. The CDR3 extends over 14 amino acids. Germline V gene sequence: CDR1 SGHTA, CDR2 FQGNSA. V lost 1 base to trimming and J lost 3 bases; unmatched junction nucleotides: 0. CDR3 residues: CASSLGTSYNEQFF. The CDR3 region has the DNA TGTGCCAGCAGCTTAGGGACTAGCTACAATGAGCAGTTCTTC.

The chain recombines TRBV5-1 with TRBJ1-4; possibly TRBD1 for D (5 bases). The ends were cut back, 1 base at V and 4 bases at J, with 17 bases in the middle. There are 17 residues in the CDR3. Germline V lookup: CDR1 SGHRS, CDR2 YFSETQ. Here the CDR3 reads CASSLSLGAESNEKLFF. CDR3 sequence (DNA): TGCGCCAGCAGCTTGAGCTTAGGGGCTGAGAGTAATGAAAAACTGTTTTTT.

The V call is TRBV5-8, the J call TRBJ1-4, with 10 bases aligning to TRBD1. Germline CDR1 SGHTS, CDR2 YDEGEE. V shed 4 bases, J shed 8 bases, and the junction held 8 bases outside the gene matches. CDR3 length: 15 residues. The CDR3 bases are TGTGCCAGCAGCACCTCCGGGACAGGGGCAGAAAAACTGTTTTTT. This sequence encodes CASSTSGTGAEKLFF.

This clone was counted between two and nine times. The chain has TRBV6-5 and TRBJ2-1, with 9 bases matching TRBD1. Germline CDR1 MNHEY, CDR2 SVGAGI. J gave up 6 bases and V 8 bases, and 2 bases lay outside the gene matches. CDR3 length: 12 amino acids. Written as DNA, the CDR3 is TGTGCCAGCCGGACAGGGGTCAATGAGCAGTTCTTC. Protein product: CASRTGVNEQFF.

This chain uses TRBV6-1 with TRBJ2-2; 7 bases match TRBD2. The junction had 5 bases not matched to a gene; V was cut back by 8 bases and J by 5 bases. The CDR3 consists of 13 residues. CDR1 MNHNS and CDR2 SASEGT come from the germline V gene. CDR3 coding DNA: TGTGCCAGCGGACTAGTTCCTACCGGGGAGCTGTTTTTT. This encodes CASGLVPTGELFF.